Reported below is one TCR beta chain. This entry comes from a study of cytomegalovirus exposure and HLA in healthy donors. The PCR employed 60 Vbeta primers together with 13 Jbeta primers. Assay: immunoSEQ multiplex PCR; the TCRdb copy retains only in-frame clones and omits some. The table records roughly 120,000 clones, around 74% of them present only once. The CDR3 contains 16 residues. With 2 bases removed from V and 5 bases from J, the gap between germline ends came to 18 bases. CDR1 is SGHVS and CDR2 is FNYEAQ in the germline V gene. Sequencing was done on a sample of PBMCs. The origin of this receptor is a man aged 55 to 70 in good health and CMV-seropositive. The rearrangement links TRBV7-6 to TRBJ2-5, with D tentatively TRBD2 (5 bases). The CDR3 is CASSLRRADGGETQYF. In nucleotides, the CDR3 is TGTGCCAGCAGCTTACGGCGAGCGGACGGTGGGGAGACCCAGTACTTC. The entire variable domain, with the rest obtained from reference TRBV7-6 and TRBJ2-5, is as follows: GAGVSQSPRYKVTKRGQDVALRCDPISGHVSLYWYRQALGQGPEFLTYFNYEAQQDKSGLPNDRFSAERPEGSISTLTIQRTEQRDSAMYRCASSLRRADGGETQYFGPGTRLLVL.